Below are 15 T cell receptor beta chains sequenced from a single sample in a study of molecular identifiers for immune sequencing clone quantification. One entry per CDR3 protein, called by TCRdb with MiXCR from the PCR reads. The sample has about half a million distinct CDR3 sequences; about a fifth are singletons. The specimen was naive CD8+ T cells from blood, with Jurkat cell RNA spiked in. Subset: FACS-sorted CD8+CD4-CCR7+CD45RA+ naive T cells. Receptors were obtained from a human donor in good health. Some libraries in this study had Jurkat cell RNA spiked in.

This clonotype was picked up many times. The rearrangement uses TRBV13 and TRBJ2-7, with a possible D match to TRBD2 (5 bases). The CDR3 is made up of 13 amino acids. V gave up 0 bases and J gave up 7 bases, with 10 bases separating them. Germline values: CDR1 PRHDT, CDR2 FYEKMQ (reference sequence). CDR3 nucleotides: TGTGCCAGCAGCTTAGGCGGGGTTAGAGAGCAGTACTTC. It yields the protein CASSLGGVREQYF. Full variable domain (remainder filled in from reference TRBV13 and TRBJ2-7): AAGVIQSPRHLIKEKRETATLKCYPIPRHDTVYWYQQGPGQDPQFLISFYEKMQSDKGSIPDRFSAQQFSDYHSELNMSSLELGDSALYFCASSLGGVREQYFGPGTRLTVT.

V usage is TRBV19 and J usage is TRBJ1-6; no clear D. The ends were cut back, 4 bases at V and 5 bases at J, with 6 bases in the middle. Germline V gene sequence: CDR1 LNHDA, CDR2 SQIVND (reference sequence). The CDR3 covers 13 residues. CDR3 residues: CASSTGHNSPLHF. For the CDR3, the DNA is TGTGCCAGTAGTACGGGTCATAATTCACCCCTCCACTTT.

The chain joins TRBV6-2 or TRBV6-3 to TRBJ2-1; the match to TRBD2 covers 9 bases. Germline V gene sequence: CDR1 MNHEY, CDR2 SVGEGT. The CDR3 spans 16 residues. Losses at the gene ends were 5 bases for V and 3 bases for J; bases not matched to a gene: 8. The chain's CDR3 is CASSPSGTSSYNEQFF. CDR3 nucleotides: TGTGCCAGCAGTCCCAGCGGGACTAGCAGCTACAATGAGCAGTTCTTC.

Comments on this clonotype: This may come from a read error, since a much larger clone is one base off. V gene TRBV4-3 combines with J gene TRBJ2-5; tentative D call: TRBD1 (6 bases). V lost 1 base to trimming and J lost 11 bases, with 23 bases between them. The CDR3 has 16 amino acids. CDR1 is LGHNA and CDR2 is YSLEER in the germline V gene. The CDR3 sequence: CASSQAGHMTYNEQYF. CDR3 nucleotide sequence: TGCGCCAGCAGCCAAGCGGGACACATGACCTACAATGAGCAGTACTTC.

This clonotype was detected only a few times. V gene TRBV12-3 or TRBV12-4 combines with J gene TRBJ2-1; TRBD2 aligns across 10 bases. The ends lost 3 bases at V and 6 bases at J; junction bases unmatched: 2. This CDR3 is 14 amino acids long. The CDR3 reads CASSFSGGGNEQFF. DNA of the CDR3: TGTGCCAGCAGTTTCAGCGGGGGGGGCAATGAGCAGTTCTTC.

In the case of this clonotype: A read error is possible here, since a much larger clone lies one base away. CDR3 nucleotides: TGCGCCAGCAGCCGAGGTCAGGGGAAAAACGAGCAGTACTTC. It encodes CASSRGQGKNEQYF. The genes are TRBV4-3 and TRBJ2-7; D possibly corresponds to TRBD1 (6 bases). Germline CDR1 LGHNA, CDR2 YSLEER. With 4 bases removed from V and 5 bases from J, the gap between germline ends came to 15 bases. The length of the CDR3 is 14 residues.

In the case of this clonotype: Just one base apart from a much larger clone, this may be a read error. A read error is likely, as this CDR3 ends without the conserved phenylalanine or tryptophan. V usage is TRBV4-3 and J usage is TRBJ2-7; D is perhaps TRBD1 or TRBD2 (5 bases each). V lost 0 bases to trimming and J lost 3 bases, with 12 bases between them. There are 15 residues in the CDR3. Germline CDR1 LGHNA, CDR2 YSLEER. The CDR3 reads CASSQDRGRGYEQYS. The CDR3 region has the DNA TGCGCCAGCAGCCAAGATAGGGGTCGGGGCTACGAGCAGTACTCC.

This clonotype was observed at least ten times. V gene TRBV9 combines with J gene TRBJ2-7; TRBD2 might be the D (5 bases). V was clipped by 0 bases and J by 5 bases, with 12 bases between them. Germline CDR1 is SGDLS and CDR2 is YYNGEE. This CDR3 has 14 amino acids. The CDR3 DNA follows: TGTGCCAGCAGCGTAGAAGGAGGTACGGACGAGCAGTACTTC. Protein product: CASSVEGGTDEQYF.

This clonotype was seen at least ten times. The chain carries TRBV18 and TRBJ1-1; perhaps TRBD1 as D (5 bases). The CDR3 covers 13 residues. Trimming removed 3 bases at V and 8 bases at J, with 13 bases between. Germline V CDR1 and CDR2: KGHSH, LQKENI. In DNA form, the CDR3 reads TGTGCCAGCTCACCGCGGGACCCCCCCGAAGCTTTCTTT. This gives the protein CASSPRDPPEAFF.

The table lists this clonotype with many counts. The chain combines TRBV27 with TRBJ2-1, with TRBD2 matching 12 bases. Germline V gene sequence: CDR1 MNHEY, CDR2 SMNVEV (reference sequence). The V segment lost 3 bases and the J segment 9 bases; nucleotides outside the gene matches: 6. The CDR3 is 15 residues long. The CDR3 loop reads CASSLVGLAGSEQFF. The DNA of the CDR3 is TGTGCCAGCAGTTTGGTCGGACTAGCGGGAAGTGAGCAGTTCTTC.

The rearrangement links TRBV6-5 to TRBJ2-7, with D tentatively TRBD1 (5 bases). The CDR3 totals 15 residues. Trimming took 2 bases from V and 7 from J, leaving 18 bases between them. The V gene's germline CDR1 is MNHEY and CDR2 SVGAGI. In nucleotides, the CDR3 is TGTGCCAGCAGTTACACCCCGACAGTTTTAGGGGAGCAGTACTTC. Protein sequence: CASSYTPTVLGEQYF.

This clonotype was seen more than once but under ten times. The chain couples TRBV13 to TRBJ2-3, with a weak D call TRBD2 (5 bases). The CDR3 covers 13 residues. The V and J ends lost 5 bases and 6 bases respectively, with 12 bases between them. In germline, CDR1 is PRHDT, CDR2 FYEKMQ (reference sequence). CDR3 DNA: TGTGCCAGCAGCCCCAAGGGAGCGGATACGCAGTATTTT. Its translation is CASSPKGADTQYF.

On this clonotype: The junction departs from germline at one end; a sequencing error may be responsible. The rearrangement links TRBV7-9 to TRBJ2-7; 7 nucleotides line up with TRBD1. Per germline, CDR1 SEHNR and CDR2 FQNEAQ (reference sequence). The CDR3 is 13 residues long. The CDR3 nucleotides are TGTGCCAGCACGGGACAGAACTCCTCCGAGCAGTACTTC. This translates into CASTGQNSSEQYF.

The chain employs TRBV27 and TRBJ2-3; 8 positions agree with TRBD2. Looked up from germline, CDR1 is MNHEY and CDR2 is SMNVEV (reference sequence). The CDR3 runs to 15 residues. V lost 6 bases to trimming and J lost 4 bases; unmatched junction nucleotides: 9. Here the CDR3 reads CASRGRGVGPDTQYF. CDR3 in DNA: TGTGCCAGCAGAGGGCGGGGGGTAGGGCCAGATACGCAGTATTTT.

In this sample, this clonotype turned up a few times. V and J are TRBV7-9 and TRBJ2-3; a weak D match, TRBD2 (5 bases). This CDR3 contains 16 residues. The germline V gene has CDR1 SEHNR and CDR2 FQNEAQ (reference sequence). V lost 5 bases and J 7 bases, leaving 22 bases between the germline ends. CDR3 amino acids: CASSPKGAVLLHTQYF. The CDR3 region has the DNA TGTGCCAGCAGCCCGAAGGGAGCGGTTCTGTTACATACGCAGTATTTT.